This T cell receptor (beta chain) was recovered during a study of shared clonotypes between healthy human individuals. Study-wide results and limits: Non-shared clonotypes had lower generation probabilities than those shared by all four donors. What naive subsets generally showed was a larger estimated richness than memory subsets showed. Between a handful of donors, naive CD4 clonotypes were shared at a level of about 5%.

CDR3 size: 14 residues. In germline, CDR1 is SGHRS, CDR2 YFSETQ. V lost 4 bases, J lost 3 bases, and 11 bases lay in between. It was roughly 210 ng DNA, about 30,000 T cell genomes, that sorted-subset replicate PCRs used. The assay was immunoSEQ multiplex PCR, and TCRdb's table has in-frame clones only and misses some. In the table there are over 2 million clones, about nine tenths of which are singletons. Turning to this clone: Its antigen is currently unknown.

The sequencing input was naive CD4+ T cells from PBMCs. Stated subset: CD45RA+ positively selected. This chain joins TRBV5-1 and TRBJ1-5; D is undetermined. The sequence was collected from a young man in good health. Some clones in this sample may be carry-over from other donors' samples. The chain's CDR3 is CASSPDGHNQPQHF. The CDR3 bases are TGCGCCAGCAGCCCCGACGGGCACAATCAGCCCCAGCATTTT.